This TCR beta chain was recorded in a study of OX40 agonist ivuxolimab in advanced cancers. About the study: Ivuxolimab, which patients received intravenously every 2 weeks, was dosed at 0.01 to 10 mg/kg. Study-wide results and caveats: On average, CD8+ T cells had more expanded clones than CD4+.

Deletions cut 0 bases from V and 4 bases from J, with 12 bases between. The CDR3 runs to 15 residues. From germline, CDR1 is KGHSH and CDR2 LQKENI. On this clone: Its antigen is unknown.

TCRdb's table, derived via immunoSEQ multiplex PCR, lists solely in-frame clones and lacks some. Among some 87,000 clones, just over 90% were seen once, and the ten largest hold 0.4% to 0.55%. Blood samples were obtained at baseline, cycle 4 day 1, and cycle 7 day 1. The clonotype originates from an adult with an advanced solid tumor such as melanoma, head and neck, liver or kidney cancer. The material sequenced was CD4+ or CD8+ T cells sorted from blood, taken in a trial of the OX40 agonist ivuxolimab. This sequence joins TRBV18 and TRBJ2-5, with D tentatively TRBD2 (6 bases). CDR3 region: CASSPPGGRGETQYF. The CDR3 region has the DNA TGTGCCAGCTCACCACCCGGGGGAAGGGGAGAGACCCAGTACTTC.